These T cell receptor beta chains were read from a single sample in a study of CD8 T cells in ankylosing spondylitis. TCRdb re-analysed the 5' RACE reads in MiXCR, keeping a single row per CDR3 protein. Altogether a few hundred thousand distinct CDR3 sequences are present, around a tenth being singletons, with the ten largest covering around 6.5%. Sequencing was done on a sample of blood, either unsorted or a sorted T cell fraction (not recorded which). The receptors shown here come from a male donor with ankylosing spondylitis or in good health (not recorded which). The CDR3 runs from the conserved cysteine through the conserved F or W. D genes are given only for firm matches. For some rows the clone size is stated as once, few or many, or as a class when expanded; others skip it.

many TRBJ1-1 TRBV6-2/TRBV6-3 - 15 CASSPRVEGTTEAFF
many TRBJ2-5 TRBV6-5 - 14 CASSYPGAQETQYF
many TRBJ2-7 TRBV4-1 TRBD2 18 CASSPPVELAGGRYEQYF
- TRBJ2-3 TRBV6-1 - 15 CASSERGGRTDTQYF
many TRBJ1-2 TRBV10-2 - 13 CASSEQGTYGYTF
many TRBJ2-3 TRBV2 - 13 CASTPSGTDTQYF
few TRBJ2-1 TRBV29-1 TRBD2 13 CSVGLAGGGEQFF
many TRBJ1-2 TRBV12-3/TRBV12-4 TRBD1 15 CASRLTGEANYGYTF
- TRBJ1-2 TRBV20-1 - 14 CSAAAWGEIDGYTF
many TRBJ2-5 TRBV9 - 15 CASSVDRRLGETQYF
- TRBJ2-7 TRBV28 - 15 CAIHGSSGRTYEQYF
- TRBJ1-4 TRBV4-1 - 15 CASSQGYSTNEKLFF
few TRBJ2-7 TRBV7-8 TRBD2 16 CASSFNTGLETDEQYF
many TRBJ1-6 TRBV5-1 - 13 CASSLEGFSPLHF
many TRBJ2-1 TRBV12-3/TRBV12-4 - 15 CASSLLAASSEEQFF
- TRBJ1-2 TRBV5-5 TRBD1 15 CASREDRGANYGYTF
- TRBJ1-1 TRBV5-1 TRBD1 16 CASSYRGARYDTEAFF
few TRBJ2-2 TRBV29-1 - 14 CSVAGWKYTGELFF
- TRBJ2-1 TRBV5-1 - 15 CASSLDNLGGNEQFF
few TRBJ2-1 TRBV12-3/TRBV12-4 - 13 CASSLAHRAGQFF
- TRBJ2-3 TRBV6-4 TRBD2 15 CASSHTSGGTDTQYF
many TRBJ2-7 TRBV5-1 - 15 CASSNTGNYEVEQYF
many TRBJ2-5 TRBV21-1 - 16 CASSRLAGGHQETQYF
many TRBJ1-5 TRBV20-1 TRBD1 17 CSARDEGAVNSNQPQHF
many TRBJ2-3 TRBV20-1 - 12 CGFGLGGATQYF
- TRBJ2-1 TRBV20-1 TRBD2 14 CSADRLAGDNEQFF
many TRBJ2-5 TRBV12-3/TRBV12-4 - 14 CASSPLRVQETQYF
many TRBJ2-7 TRBV12-3/TRBV12-4 - 14 CASSLGPGRGEQYF
many TRBJ2-7 TRBV5-1 TRBD2 15 CASSLVSGLTYEQYF
- TRBJ1-5 TRBV30 - 14 CAWTRRGGFQPQHF
many TRBJ2-7 TRBV12-3/TRBV12-4 - 14 CASSRLVGNYEQYF
- TRBJ2-2 TRBV19 - 15 CATRLSQGFTGELFF
few TRBJ1-1 TRBV12-3/TRBV12-4 - 14 CASSWTVKNTEAFF
- TRBJ2-7 TRBV7-8 TRBD2 18 CASSLYLPGLAGYEEQYF
many TRBJ2-2 TRBV5-1 TRBD1 16 CASSLFPGGNTGELFF
few TRBJ2-1 TRBV28 - 16 CASTTRLTSSYNEQFF
- TRBJ2-3 TRBV27 - 13 CASSFSRSDTQYF
- TRBJ2-3 TRBV12-3/TRBV12-4 - 14 CASSLVVSADTQYF
many TRBJ2-2 TRBV9 TRBD1 15 CASSVGKGAHGELFF
- TRBJ1-6 TRBV18 - 14 CASSRDTNNSPLHF
few TRBJ2-5 TRBV12-3/TRBV12-4 TRBD1 13 CASSYGQEETQYF
many TRBJ2-3 TRBV12-3/TRBV12-4 - 14 CASSFSADTDTQYF
few TRBJ2-3 TRBV2 - 14 CASSGLQRTDTQYF
many TRBJ1-1 TRBV28 TRBD1 15 CASSSPGQGETEAFF
few TRBJ2-1 TRBV28 TRBD2 20 CASSLSEGTSGTSSYNEQFF
- TRBJ1-6 TRBV15 TRBD1 16 CATSRGDRGWNSPLHF
- TRBJ1-2 TRBV15 TRBD1 15 CATSRDVGQGAGYTF
many TRBJ2-3 TRBV10-3 TRBD2 13 CATTSENTDTQYF
- TRBJ1-2 TRBV9 - 15 CASSVGGRTNYGYTF
- TRBJ2-3 TRBV5-1 TRBD2 16 CANLGLGLAERATQYF
- TRBJ2-7 TRBV3-1 - 15 CASSQGDNGRDEQYF
- TRBJ1-2 TRBV28 - 14 CASSLSNSLGGYTF
many TRBJ2-3 TRBV5-1 TRBD1 15 CASSARQGSTDTQYF
- TRBJ2-1 TRBV30 - 13 CAWSVDPVTEQFF
many TRBJ2-7 TRBV5-1 TRBD1 16 CASSIGHRDRSYEQYF